This is a list of T cell receptor beta chains from one sample in a study of shared clonotypes between healthy human individuals. Assay used: immunoSEQ multiplex PCR; TCRdb lists only in-frame clones, some missing. The repertoire holds some 2,400,000 clones, with more than 90% as singletons. The sample consisted of naive CD4+ T cells sorted from blood. The receptors stem from a man aged 18 to 29 in good health. Both conserved end residues are part of each CDR3. A D gene is named only where the DNA matches it firmly. Part of the rows lack a size; the others show once, few, many or a class for expanded clones.

>few|16|TRBJ1-6|TRBV4-1|TRBD1
CASSLKTGGADSPLHF
TGCGCCAGCAGCCTGAAGACAGGGGGCGCGGATTCACCCCTCCACTTT
>.|17|TRBJ2-2|TRBV5-1|.
CASSRPVGGGTGGELFF
TGCGCCAGCAGCCGGCCCGTAGGGGGGGGAACCGGCGGGGAGCTGTTTTTT
>.|16|TRBJ2-7|TRBV6-6|TRBD2
CASSYSTSGKSYEQYF
TGTGCCAGCAGTTACTCGACTAGCGGCAAGTCCTACGAGCAGTACTTC
>.|16|TRBJ2-2|TRBV10-3|TRBD1
CATIRDRGLITGELFF
TGTGCCACAATCCGGGACAGGGGGCTTATCACCGGGGAGCTGTTTTTT
>.|16|TRBJ2-1|TRBV9|.
CASSVWGESSYNEQFF
TGTGCCAGCAGCGTTTGGGGGGAGAGCTCCTACAATGAGCAGTTCTTC
>.|15|TRBJ1-1|TRBV5-4|TRBD1
CASSRGQAGNTEAFF
TGTGCCAGCAGCAGGGGACAGGCGGGGAACACTGAAGCTTTCTTT
>.|13|TRBJ1-4|TRBV11-2|.
CASSLGRFEKLFF
TGTGCCAGCAGCTTGGGTCGATTTGAAAAACTGTTTTTT
>.|14|TRBJ1-4|TRBV27|TRBD1
CASSYHRGGEKLFF
TGTGCCAGCAGTTATCACAGGGGCGGTGAAAAACTGTTTTTT
>.|13|TRBJ1-2|TRBV10-3|.
CAISDDRFYGYTF
TGTGCCATCAGTGACGACAGGTTCTATGGCTACACCTTC
>few|13|TRBJ2-3|TRBV18|.
CASSPPVTDTQYF
TGTGCCAGCTCACCACCGGTCACAGATACGCAGTATTTT
>.|15|TRBJ2-3|TRBV5-1|.
CASSLVPGLTDTQYF
TGCGCCAGCAGCTTGGTGCCGGGGCTCACAGATACGCAGTATTTT
>.|14|TRBJ2-3|TRBV5-4|TRBD1
CASSRDSNTDTQYF
TGTGCCAGCAGCAGGGACAGCAACACAGATACGCAGTATTTT
>.|13|TRBJ2-1|TRBV13|TRBD1
CASSPGQGNEQFF
TGTGCCAGCAGCCCGGGACAGGGGAATGAGCAGTTCTTC
>.|14|TRBJ2-3|TRBV30|TRBD1
CAWSEGQGVDTQYF
TGTGCCTGGAGTGAGGGACAGGGAGTAGATACGCAGTATTTT
>.|15|TRBJ2-5|TRBV14|TRBD1
CASSQDQGAGETQYF
TGTGCCAGCAGCCAGGACCAGGGGGCCGGAGAGACCCAGTACTTC
>.|15|TRBJ2-7|TRBV7-6|TRBD1
CASSLDEYRGLEQYF
TGTGCCAGCAGCTTAGACGAGTACAGGGGTCTCGAGCAGTACTTC
>.|15|TRBJ1-5|TRBV28|.
CASSLPTGSNQPQHF
TGTGCCAGCAGCTTACCTACAGGGTCCAATCAGCCCCAGCATTTT
>.|15|TRBJ2-5|TRBV5-1|.
CASSLEQTGRETQYF
TGCGCCAGCAGCTTGGAACAGACAGGGAGGGAGACCCAGTACTTC
>.|14|TRBJ2-5|TRBV9|TRBD1
CASSARTGAETQYF
TGTGCCAGCAGCGCCAGGACAGGGGCGGAGACCCAGTACTTC
>.|14|TRBJ1-4|TRBV4-1|.
CASSQGQGGLKLFF
TGCGCCAGCAGCCAGGGGCAGGGAGGGCTAAAACTGTTTTTT
>.|16|TRBJ2-7|TRBV19|TRBD2
CASSMLPGLAGVTQYF
TGTGCCAGTAGTATGCTTCCGGGACTAGCGGGAGTAACGCAGTACTTC
>.|17|TRBJ1-2|TRBV2|TRBD1
CASSLPGQGRGFGGYTF
TGTGCCAGCAGTCTCCCGGGACAGGGGAGAGGTTTTGGGGGCTACACCTTC
>.|16|TRBJ1-1|TRBV5-4|.
CASSPTVGQRGTEAFF
TGTGCCAGCAGCCCAACTGTCGGACAGAGGGGCACTGAAGCTTTCTTT
>.|18|TRBJ2-6|TRBV4-1|TRBD1
CASSYRDSSFSGANVLTF
TGCGCCAGCAGCTACCGGGACAGCTCGTTCTCTGGGGCCAACGTCCTGACTTTC
>.|14|TRBJ2-4|TRBV6-5|.
CASSRTLAKNIQYF
TGTGCCAGTTCCAGAACACTAGCCAAAAACATTCAGTACTTC
>.|13|TRBJ2-5|TRBV28|.
CASSLHSQETQYF
TGTGCCAGCAGTTTACACAGTCAAGAGACCCAGTACTTC